The entry below gives a single T cell receptor (beta chain) sequence along with its context. Its target is unknown. Per germline, CDR1 SGHRS and CDR2 YFSETQ. Trimming removed 6 bases from V and 4 bases from J, with 15 bases in between. This CDR3 is built from 14 residues. The data were obtained in a study of OX40 agonist ivuxolimab in advanced cancers. General observations from the study: Among the lowest peripheral clonal expansion occurred in 0.1-3.0 mg/kg partial responders.

Data came from immunoSEQ multiplex PCR; TCRdb stores just in-frame clones and leaves some out. Seen here are 99,000 or so clones, 84% observed once, and the top ten hold 5.5%. The chain employs TRBV5-1 and TRBJ2-3, with D unclear. The sequence came from an adult with an advanced solid tumor such as melanoma, head and neck, liver or kidney cancer. The material was CD4+ or CD8+ T cells sorted from blood, obtained in a trial of the OX40 agonist ivuxolimab. The CDR3 nucleotides read TGCGCCAGCACCCTCACTATTGGCCCAGATACGCAGTATTTT. Encoded protein: CASTLTIGPDTQYF.